The clone carrying this TCR beta chain was picked up a small number of times. The data are from a study of blood T cell repertoires in COVID-19. This CDR3 contains 14 residues. Losses at the gene ends were 4 bases for V and 3 bases for J; bases not matched to a gene: 3. Germline values: CDR1 LNHDA, CDR2 SQIVND (reference sequence). The protocol was immunoSEQ multiplex PCR, while the TCRdb copy is restricted to in-frame clones and leaves out a portion. Here the sample spans about 140,000 clones, roughly 86% being singletons. Sequencing input: PBMCs or T cells enriched from blood (not recorded which). The receptor comes from a woman aged 50 to 60 with acute COVID-19. This rearrangement joins TRBV19 to TRBJ1-1; 9 bases are shared with TRBD1. The CDR3 here is CASSTYRGHTEAFF. In DNA form, the CDR3 reads TGTGCCAGTAGTACCTACAGGGGGCACACTGAAGCTTTCTTT.